A selection of T cell receptor beta chains follows, all from one sample in a study of cytomegalovirus exposure and HLA in healthy donors. Here immunoSEQ multiplex PCR was the method, and the copy in TCRdb shows in-frame clones only, minus some. The profile shows some 200,000 clones, 75% to 90% of them singletons. Sequencing was done on a sample of PBMCs. The origin of the receptors is a woman between 18 and 29 years old in good health and CMV-seronegative. The CDR3 runs from the conserved cysteine through the conserved F or W. The order of the fields is J gene, V gene, clone size, CDR3 length, D gene, CDR3 protein, CDR3 DNA. The D gene is left open where the match is weak. Clone size is shown for a subset of rows, as once, few, many or a class of expanded clone.

>TRBJ2-1|TRBV6-1|.|15|TRBD2
CASSEWRGGGGEQFF
TGTGCCAGCAGTGAGTGGCGCGGGGGCGGGGGGGAGCAGTTCTTC
>TRBJ1-5|TRBV29-1|few|13|.
CSVVGGVDQPQHF
TGCAGCGTTGTAGGAGGGGTAGATCAGCCCCAGCATTTT
>TRBJ2-7|TRBV2|.|15|TRBD2
CASSVGLAGNYEQYF
TGTGCCAGCAGTGTGGGACTAGCGGGGAACTACGAGCAGTACTTC
>TRBJ2-3|TRBV6-1|.|14|.
CASSDSWGADTQYF
TGTGCCAGCAGTGACTCCTGGGGGGCAGATACGCAGTATTTT
>TRBJ1-2|TRBV2|.|12|.
CASSEGSYGYTF
TGTGCCAGCAGTGAAGGTTCGTATGGCTACACCTTC
>TRBJ1-1|TRBV11-2|few|13|.
CASSLGQYTEAFF
TGTGCCAGCAGCTTAGGTCAGTACACTGAAGCTTTCTTT
>TRBJ1-1|TRBV5-1|.|16|TRBD1
CASSPGQGGSVTEAFF
TGCGCCAGCAGCCCTGGACAGGGAGGGTCTGTAACTGAAGCTTTCTTT
>TRBJ1-2|TRBV30|.|17|TRBD1
CAWSVIVSGQGAFGYTF
TGTGCCTGGAGTGTCATAGTGTCGGGACAGGGGGCTTTTGGCTACACCTTC
>TRBJ1-2|TRBV7-2|.|14|.
CASSLPNLPYGYTF
TGTGCCAGCAGCTTACCTAATTTACCATATGGCTACACCTTC
>TRBJ2-7|TRBV5-6|.|14|.
CASSFWIVGYEQYF
TGTGCCAGCAGCTTTTGGATCGTCGGGTACGAGCAGTACTTC
>TRBJ1-3|TRBV11-2|.|13|.
CASSFNGGNTIYF
TGTGCCAGCAGCTTCAACGGGGGAAACACCATATATTTT
>TRBJ2-7|TRBV27|few|15|.
CASSLSFPSGYEQYF
TGTGCCAGCAGTCTAAGTTTCCCCTCGGGGTACGAGCAGTACTTC
>TRBJ2-1|TRBV6-5|.|15|TRBD2
CASKLAGSSYNEQFF
TGTGCCAGCAAACTAGCGGGTAGCTCCTACAATGAGCAGTTCTTC
>TRBJ1-1|TRBV19|.|15|.
CASSLRGGLNTEAFF
TGTGCCAGTAGTCTTCGGGGAGGCCTGAACACTGAAGCTTTCTTT
>TRBJ2-1|TRBV6-5|.|15|.
CASRSHRDLSNEQFF
TGTGCCAGCAGATCCCACCGGGACTTATCCAATGAGCAGTTCTTC
>TRBJ2-1|TRBV19|.|19|TRBD2
CASSIFFGLAGGPGNEQFF
TGTGCCAGTAGTATTTTCTTTGGTTTAGCGGGAGGGCCGGGCAATGAGCAGTTCTTC
>TRBJ2-5|TRBV7-8|once|14|.
CASSLLQSKETQYF
TGTGCCAGCAGCTTATTACAGTCTAAAGAGACCCAGTACTTC
>TRBJ2-2|TRBV9|.|18|TRBD2
CASSEGLAGNTNTGELFF
TGTGCCAGCAGCGAGGGACTAGCGGGGAACACGAACACCGGGGAGCTGTTTTTT
>TRBJ2-7|TRBV27|.|15|TRBD2
CASSFSASGRSEQYF
TGTGCCAGCAGTTTCTCGGCTAGCGGGAGGAGCGAGCAGTACTTC
>TRBJ2-5|TRBV2|.|14|TRBD1
CASRGQALGETQYF
TGTGCCAGCAGGGGACAGGCCTTGGGAGAGACCCAGTACTTC
>TRBJ2-3|TRBV7-3|.|14|TRBD1
CASSPARGLNTQYF
TGTGCCAGCAGCCCCGCGAGGGGGCTGAATACGCAGTATTTT
>TRBJ1-4|TRBV9|.|15|.
CASSAGGATNEKLFF
TGTGCCAGCAGCGCCGGGGGTGCAACTAATGAAAAACTGTTTTTT
>TRBJ1-1|TRBV7-9|.|16|.
CSSSLPAGQVGPEAFF
TGTTCCAGCAGCTTACCCGCCGGCCAGGTGGGCCCTGAAGCTTTCTTT
>TRBJ2-7|TRBV7-9|.|14|TRBD2
CASSLDVSGGEQYF
TGTGCCAGCAGCTTAGATGTATCGGGGGGGGAGCAGTACTTC
>TRBJ1-2|TRBV5-1|.|12|TRBD1
CASSEDREGYTF
TGCGCCAGCAGCGAGGACAGGGAGGGCTACACCTTC
>TRBJ2-2|TRBV18|.|14|.
CASSPPSVTGELFF
TGTGCCAGCTCACCGCCGTCAGTCACCGGGGAGCTGTTTTTT
>TRBJ1-1|TRBV5-1|.|13|.
CASSFQGGTEAFF
TGCGCCAGCAGCTTTCAAGGGGGTACTGAAGCTTTCTTT
>TRBJ1-1|TRBV6-1|.|13|.
CASSPQGNTEAFF
TGTGCCAGCAGCCCCCAGGGGAACACTGAAGCTTTCTTT
>TRBJ2-2|TRBV25-1|.|16|.
CASSETPRANTGELFF
TGTGCCAGCAGTGAAACCCCCAGGGCCAACACCGGGGAGCTGTTTTTT
>TRBJ2-3|TRBV15|.|16|.
CATSAGVLRGTDTQYF
TGTGCCACCAGCGCGGGGGTCCTTAGGGGGACAGATACGCAGTATTTT
>TRBJ2-2|TRBV5-1|.|18|.
CASSLGGLTPRGTGELFF
TGCGCCAGCAGCTTGGGCGGTCTGACCCCCAGAGGGACCGGGGAGCTGTTTTTT
>TRBJ1-1|TRBV13|.|15|.
CASSLMAGAGTEAFF
TGTGCCAGCAGCTTAATGGCGGGGGCAGGGACTGAAGCTTTCTTT
>TRBJ2-3|TRBV19|.|16|.
CASSKEAGWEADTQYF
TGTGCCAGTAGTAAGGAGGCGGGATGGGAGGCAGATACGCAGTATTTT
>TRBJ1-2|TRBV5-1|.|13|.
CASSPDSNYGYTF
TGCGCCAGCAGCCCAGACAGTAACTATGGCTACACCTTC
>TRBJ1-1|TRBV4-1|.|16|.
CASSPSGRTGNTEAFF
TGCGCCAGCAGCCCTTCGGGGAGAACGGGGAACACTGAAGCTTTCTTT
>TRBJ2-5|TRBV11-2|.|14|TRBD1
CASRPLGTGETQYF
TGTGCCAGCAGACCTTTGGGGACAGGGGAGACCCAGTACTTC